This T cell receptor (beta chain) was recorded in a study of blood T cell repertoires in COVID-19. Between the trimmed V and J ends, which lost 10 bases and 4 bases, there was a span of 16 bases. Germline loops: CDR1 SGHAT, CDR2 FQNNGV. The CDR3 runs to 13 residues. TCRdb keeps only in-frame clones here, not all; method: immunoSEQ multiplex PCR. The sample has under 500,000 clones, around nine tenths seen once. The receptor was derived from a woman aged 25 to 39 with acute or convalescent COVID-19. The sample taken for sequencing was peripheral blood. The chain is built from TRBV11-2 and TRBJ2-5; TRBD2 might be the D (6 bases). CDR3 loop: CATAPGEPETQYF. CDR3 nucleotide sequence: TGTGCCACAGCCCCGGGGGAGCCAGAGACCCAGTACTTC.